The text below deals with one T cell receptor beta chain. V shed 4 bases and J shed 3 bases, with 9 bases lying between them. There are 13 residues in the CDR3. Germline V gene sequence: CDR1 MDHEN, CDR2 SYDVKM. Residents of 20 to 25 US areas, aged 18 to 89 years, made up the participants. Libraries were prepared by immunoSEQ multiplex PCR; TCRdb keeps only in-frame clonotypes and omits some of them. The profile shows approximately 230,000 clones, roughly 90% of them singletons. The data were taken from a study of blood T cell repertoires in COVID-19. The clonotype comes from a woman in her twenties or thirties with acute COVID-19. This chain uses TRBV28 with TRBJ1-1, with D maybe TRBD1 (6 bases). Sequenced material: PBMCs or T cells enriched from blood (not recorded which). The CDR3 reads CASSYGTHTEAFF. CDR3 coding DNA: TGTGCCAGCAGTTACGGGACACACACTGAAGCTTTCTTT.